Listed below are T cell receptor beta chains from one sample, sequenced in a study of response to subunit inactivated influenza vaccine. TCRdb called the RT-PCR reads again in MiXCR, with one record for every CDR3 protein. This table holds hundreds of thousands of distinct CDR3 sequences, 11% found once. This sample was also put to use in a study of T cells expressing NK-cell markers.

Source: PBMCs from blood, taken on the day of vaccination. These receptors all stem from a man aged 45-65 years who received an inactivated influenza vaccine. The CDR3 runs from the conserved cysteine through the conserved F or W. D genes are given only for firm matches. For some rows the clone size is stated as once, few or many, or as a class when expanded; others skip it.

v_call	clone_size	d_call	j_call	cdr3_nt	cdr3_aa
TRBV20-1	.	TRBD2	TRBJ2-1	TGCAGTGCTAGAGCCCCCAGCGGGAGGACCGCAGGCTCCTACAATGAGCAGTTCTTC	CSARAPSGRTAGSYNEQFF
TRBV7-9	.	TRBD1	TRBJ2-7	TGTGCCAGCAGCTCGTCCGTGACAGGGCCTTACGAGCAGTACTTC	CASSSSVTGPYEQYF
TRBV20-1	.	TRBD1	TRBJ2-7	TGCAGTGCCGAAAAGACAGGGGGCTGGAGCGAGCAGTACTTC	CSAEKTGGWSEQYF
TRBV28	.	TRBD2	TRBJ2-5	TGTGCCAGCCAACCGGGAGGGAGGGAAGAGACCCAGTACTTC	CASQPGGREETQYF
TRBV18	many	.	TRBJ1-5	TGTGCCAGCTCACCAATCGCAGGAGCGGGGTATAGCAATCAGCCCCAGCATTTT	CASSPIAGAGYSNQPQHF
TRBV5-8	.	.	TRBJ2-7	TGTGCCAGCAGCCAAAAATCCCCAGGGCCCTCCTACGAGCAGTACTTC	CASSQKSPGPSYEQYF
TRBV7-9	few	TRBD1	TRBJ1-1	TGTGCCAGCAGCTTTTTAACAGGGGCGGGGACTGAAGCTTTCTTT	CASSFLTGAGTEAFF
TRBV5-5	.	TRBD1	TRBJ2-7	TGTGCCAGCAGCTGGGGACAGGGGTCCTACGAGCAGTACTTC	CASSWGQGSYEQYF
TRBV20-1	.	TRBD2	TRBJ2-7	TGCAGTGCGAGGCGGGGGGGCATCGCAATTTACTTC	CSARRGGIAIYF
TRBV12-3/TRBV12-4	.	.	TRBJ2-2	TGTGCCAGCAGCTCCGGAAGTCACACCGGGGAGCTGTTTTTT	CASSSGSHTGELFF
TRBV5-1	.	.	TRBJ1-1	TGCGCCAGCAGCTCCGGTCCCGGGTGGGACACTGAAGCTTTCTTT	CASSSGPGWDTEAFF
TRBV7-2	few	.	TRBJ1-5	TGTGCCAGCAGCTTGATATATGGGGATCAGCCCCAGCATTTT	CASSLIYGDQPQHF
TRBV4-3	.	.	TRBJ1-1	TGCGCCAGCAGCCAAGATCTAGCCAGGAACACTGAAGCTTTCTTT	CASSQDLARNTEAFF
TRBV20-1	few	TRBD1	TRBJ2-5	TGCAGTGCTTCGGACAGGAGCCAAGAGACCCAGTACTTC	CSASDRSQETQYF